What follows describes a single T cell receptor beta chain. Its antigen is unidentified. The data belong to a study of shared clonotypes between healthy human individuals. The method was immunoSEQ multiplex PCR; TCRdb's version includes in-frame clones alone and lacks a portion of them. The profile covers 2,500,000 or so clones, with approximately 90% appearing a single time and approximately 0.39% taken by the ten largest. V lost 2 bases and J lost 7, with 16 bases in between. In germline, CDR1 is SGDLS, CDR2 YYNGEE. This CDR3 has 14 amino acids. The study separated CD4+ cells into CD45RA+ naive and CD45RA-negative memory subsets. The study's findings and limits: Clonotypes which were not shared had lower generation probabilities than clonotypes that all four donors shared. Shared across four donors were roughly 5.3% of the naive CD4 clonotypes.

The chain carries TRBV9 and TRBJ2-7, with D tentatively TRBD2 (5 bases). The origin of this receptor is a man aged 18-30 years in good health. Some clones in this sample may be carry-over from other donors' samples. The material sequenced was naive CD4+ T cells from PBMCs. Subset of the sample: CD45RA+ positively selected. CDR3 protein: CASSVALANLEQYF. CDR3 nucleotides: TGTGCCAGCAGCGTCGCCCTAGCTAACCTGGAGCAGTACTTC.